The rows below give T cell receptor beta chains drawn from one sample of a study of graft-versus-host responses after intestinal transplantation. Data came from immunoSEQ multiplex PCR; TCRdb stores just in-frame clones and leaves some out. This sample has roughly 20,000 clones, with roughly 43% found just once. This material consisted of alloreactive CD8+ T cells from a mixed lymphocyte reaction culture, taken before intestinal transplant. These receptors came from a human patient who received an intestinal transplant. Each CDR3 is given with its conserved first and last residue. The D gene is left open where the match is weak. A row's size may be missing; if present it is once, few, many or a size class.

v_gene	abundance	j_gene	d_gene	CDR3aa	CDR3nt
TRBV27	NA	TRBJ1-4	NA	CASRPKRGKTNEKLFF	TGTGCCAGCAGGCCCAAACGGGGGAAGACTAATGAAAAACTGTTTTTT
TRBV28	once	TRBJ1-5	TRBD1	CASMGTGGLLQPQHF	TGTGCCAGCATGGGGACAGGGGGACTTCTTCAGCCCCAGCATTTT
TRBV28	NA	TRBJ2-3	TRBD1	CASIPSTGAVSDTQYF	TGTGCCAGCATACCTTCCACAGGGGCAGTATCAGATACGCAGTATTTT
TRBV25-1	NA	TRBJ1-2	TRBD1	CASSLHGTGLYGYTF	TGTGCCAGCAGTCTACACGGGACAGGCCTTTATGGCTACACCTTC
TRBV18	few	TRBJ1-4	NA	CASSPPGQRATNEKLFF	TGTGCCAGCTCACCACCAGGACAGAGAGCAACTAATGAAAAACTGTTTTTT
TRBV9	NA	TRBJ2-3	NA	CASSVGPTDTQYF	TGTGCCAGCAGCGTAGGCCCCACAGATACGCAGTATTTT
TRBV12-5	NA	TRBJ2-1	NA	CASGLEALFNNEQFF	TGTGCTAGTGGTTTGGAAGCCCTGTTCAACAATGAGCAGTTCTTC
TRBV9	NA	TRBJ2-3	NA	CASSVGAYPTDTQYF	TGTGCCAGCAGCGTAGGGGCCTATCCAACAGATACGCAGTATTTT
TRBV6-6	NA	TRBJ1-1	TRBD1	CASSYAGQGFEAFF	TGTGCCAGCAGTTACGCGGGACAGGGCTTTGAAGCTTTCTTT
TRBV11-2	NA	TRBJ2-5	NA	CASSLVGSQETQYF	TGTGCCAGCAGCTTAGTGGGCAGCCAAGAGACCCAGTACTTC
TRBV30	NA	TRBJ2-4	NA	CAWSVPHLAKSIQYF	TGTGCCTGGAGTGTACCACACTTAGCCAAAAGCATTCAGTACTTC
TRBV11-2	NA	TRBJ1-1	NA	CASSFTENTEAFF	TGTGCCAGCAGCTTTACAGAGAACACTGAAGCTTTCTTT
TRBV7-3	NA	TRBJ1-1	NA	CASSLSGGKWGTEAFF	TGTGCCAGCAGCTTATCGGGGGGGAAGTGGGGCACTGAAGCTTTCTTT
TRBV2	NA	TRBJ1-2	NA	CASSASGYGYTF	TGTGCCAGCAGCGCTTCGGGCTATGGCTACACCTTC
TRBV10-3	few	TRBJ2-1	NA	CAISAAAGEQFF	TGTGCCATCAGTGCAGCTGCAGGTGAGCAGTTCTTC
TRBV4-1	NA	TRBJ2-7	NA	CASSLGGESYEQYF	TGCGCCAGCAGCCTCGGAGGGGAGTCCTACGAGCAGTACTTC